One sample yielded the 9 T cell receptor beta chains listed below, sequenced in a study of cytomegalovirus exposure and HLA in healthy donors. The PCR was carried out with 60 Vbeta primers and 13 Jbeta primers. The method was immunoSEQ multiplex PCR; TCRdb's version includes in-frame clones alone and lacks a portion of them. Among 170,000 or so clones listed, about 73% were seen once. The material sequenced was PBMCs. Receptors were obtained from a woman aged 45-60 years in good health and CMV-seropositive.

This clone has a handful of counts. The V gene is TRBV7-9, the J gene TRBJ2-1, with TRBD2 as a possible D gene (6 bases). The V gene lost 5 bases and the J gene lost 3 bases, with 17 bases spanning the gap. This CDR3 contains 16 residues. CDR1 and CDR2 from the germline V gene are SEHNR and FQNEAQ (reference sequence). The CDR3 spells CASSPSGLSNYNEQFF. CDR3 coding DNA: TGTGCCAGCAGCCCCTCGGGACTGTCGAACTACAATGAGCAGTTCTTC.

The chain is built from TRBV11-2 and TRBJ1-2; D is undetermined. Germline assignment: CDR1 SGHAT and CDR2 FQNNGV. V was pared by 0 bases and J by 6 bases, with 14 bases between. This CDR3 region has 15 residues. The CDR3 bases are TGTGCCAGCAGCTTAGATCTACCGATCAACCATGGCTACACCTTC. Translating gives CASSLDLPINHGYTF.

The chain links TRBV5-1 to TRBJ1-6, with D possibly TRBD1 on 5 matching bases. Trimming removed 1 base from V and 10 bases from J, with 15 bases in between. Per the germline V gene, CDR1 is SGHRS and CDR2 is YFSETQ. The CDR3 is 15 residues long. The CDR3 DNA reads TGCGCCAGCAGCTTGTATCAGGGCCAAGGGTCACCCCTCCACTTT. It specifies CASSLYQGQGSPLHF.

The chain combines TRBV30 with TRBJ1-5; D call uncertain. The V and J ends lost 2 bases and 0 bases respectively, with 8 bases between them. The CDR3 contains 14 residues. Germline CDR1 GTSNPN, CDR2 SVGIG (reference sequence). Here the CDR3 reads CAWSPGYSNQPQHF. Here the CDR3 DNA reads TGTGCCTGGAGTCCAGGATATAGCAATCAGCCCCAGCATTTT.

J is TRBJ2-3 and V is TRBV11-2, with 10 bases lining up with TRBD1. Germline V gene data show CDR1 as SGHAT and CDR2 as FQNNGV. This CDR3 has 17 amino acids. Unmatched junction bases numbered 10, after V lost 7 bases and J lost 0 bases. CDR3 DNA sequence: TGTGCCAGCATCCCTGGGGACAGGGGAGGTAGCACAGATACGCAGTATTTT. Translation gives CASIPGDRGGSTDTQYF.

The rearrangement joins TRBV4-1 to TRBJ2-1, with D perhaps matching TRBD2 (5 bases). Between the trimmed V and J ends, which lost 2 bases and 1 base, there was a span of 12 bases. The CDR3 has 16 residues. Germline V lookup: CDR1 MGHRA, CDR2 YSYEKL. For the CDR3, the DNA is TGCGCCAGCAGCCAAAGGGAGACATCATCCTACAATGAGCAGTTCTTC. Translated: CASSQRETSSYNEQFF.

The chain uses TRBV25-1 and TRBJ2-7, with D possibly TRBD1 on 5 matching bases. CDR1 MGHDK and CDR2 SYGVNS come from the germline V gene. The V gene lost 0 bases and the J gene lost 2 bases, with 8 bases spanning the gap. The CDR3 is made up of 14 amino acids. The CDR3 DNA reads as TGTGCCAGCAGTGAATACGGACAAACCTACGAGCAGTACTTC. Its translation is CASSEYGQTYEQYF.

The chain recombines TRBV10-3 with TRBJ1-1; 8 nucleotides line up with TRBD1. Trimming took 4 bases from V and 1 from J; bases not matched to a gene: 8. Germline assignment: CDR1 ENHRY and CDR2 SYGVKD. This CDR3 comprises 16 residues. As DNA, the CDR3 is TGTGCCATCAGTGCCCGACAGGGGAGGGGGAACACTGAAGCTTTCTTT. Its protein product is CAISARQGRGNTEAFF.

This clone was detected a few times. The rearrangement uses TRBV25-1 and TRBJ2-3, with D maybe TRBD1 (6 bases). This CDR3 is built from 13 residues. Germline V gives CDR1 MGHDK, CDR2 SYGVNS. V was trimmed by 4 bases and J by 4 bases, leaving 9 bases between them. The CDR3 protein is CASSVTGPDTQYF. The DNA of the CDR3 is TGTGCCAGCAGTGTCACAGGGCCAGATACGCAGTATTTT. Combining the CDR3 with reference TRBV25-1 and TRBJ2-3 gives the whole variable domain EADIYQTPRYLVIGTGKKITLECSQTMGHDKMYWYQQDPGMELHLIHYSYGVNSTEKGDLSSESTVSRIRTEHFPLTLESARPSHTSQYLCASSVTGPDTQYFGPGTRLTVL.